The present T cell receptor beta chain was sequenced within a study of cytomegalovirus exposure and HLA in healthy donors. Study in general: The Caucasian-associated ancestry cluster held around four fifths of around 380 genotyped donors.

With regard to this clone: Its antigen is currently unknown. This sample also contains other DNA sequences that code for the same CDR3.

The CDR3 spans 15 residues. In germline, CDR1 is SGHRS, CDR2 YFSETQ. Trimming cost V 4 bases and J 3 bases; bases outside gene matches: 5. Study-level points and caveats: The classifier reportedly diagnosed cytomegalovirus status with high specificity and sensitivity.

PCR involved 60 Vbeta and 13 Jbeta primers. The table came from immunoSEQ multiplex PCR; TCRdb's copy has only in-frame clones and leaves some out. Here the sample table reports around 70,000 clones. The donors comprised healthy bone marrow donors. Although they were nominally healthy when sampled, donors likely had unrecorded immune exposures. This clonotype originated in a female donor in good health and CMV-seropositive. The sample taken for sequencing was PBMCs. J is TRBJ2-3 and V is TRBV5-1, with 10 bases matching TRBD1. The CDR3 sequence: CASSPDRGLTDTQYF. The DNA of the CDR3 is TGCGCCAGCAGCCCGGACAGGGGGTTGACAGATACGCAGTATTTT.